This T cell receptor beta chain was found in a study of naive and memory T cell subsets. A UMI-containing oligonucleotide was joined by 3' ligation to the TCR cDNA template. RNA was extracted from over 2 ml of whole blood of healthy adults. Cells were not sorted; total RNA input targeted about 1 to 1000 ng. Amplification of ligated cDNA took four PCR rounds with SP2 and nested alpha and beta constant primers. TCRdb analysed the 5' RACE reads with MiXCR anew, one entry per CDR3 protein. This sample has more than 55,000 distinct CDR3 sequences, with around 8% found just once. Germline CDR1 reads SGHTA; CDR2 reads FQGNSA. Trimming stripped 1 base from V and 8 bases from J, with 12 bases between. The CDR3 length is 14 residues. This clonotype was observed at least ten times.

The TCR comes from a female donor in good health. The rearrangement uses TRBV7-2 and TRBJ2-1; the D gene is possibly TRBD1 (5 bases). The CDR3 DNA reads TGTGCCAGCAGCTTAGTGGCAGGGTCCGATGAGCAGTTCTTC. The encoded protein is CASSLVAGSDEQFF.